This T cell receptor (beta chain) originates from a study of technical replicates of blood from a few donors. V lost 4 bases, J lost 7 bases, and 5 bases lay in between. Germline loops: CDR1 SSHAT, CDR2 FNYEAQ (reference sequence). CDR3 length: 11 residues. Only in-frame clones appear in the TCRdb table, and some are missing; sequencing was by immunoSEQ multiplex PCR. Among roughly 80,000 clones listed, roughly 94% were seen once. The sequencing sample was made of T cells isolated from PBMCs. The receptor comes from a human donor in good health. The rearrangement uses TRBV7-7 and TRBJ1-5; no definite D call. The CDR3 region is CASSSGQPQHF. For the CDR3, the DNA is TGTGCCAGCAGCTCGGGACAGCCCCAGCATTTT.